Listed here are 8 T cell receptor beta chains from one sample, sequenced in a study of cytomegalovirus exposure and HLA in healthy donors. A multiplex PCR was run with 60 Vbeta primers and 13 Jbeta primers. Produced via immunoSEQ multiplex PCR; TCRdb's table is partial and in-frame only. This table holds 150,000 to 180,000 clones, roughly 85% found once. Sequenced material: PBMCs. The origin of the receptors is a woman younger than 35 in good health and CMV-seronegative.

V is TRBV28 and J is TRBJ2-7, with 9 nucleotides matching TRBD2. The CDR3 is made up of 18 amino acids. CDR1 and CDR2 (germline): MDHEN, SYDVKM. Trimming removed 5 bases from V and 3 bases from J; junction bases left unmatched: 17. CDR3 DNA: TGTGCCAGCAGTCCCGCCCGGGGGTGGCTAGCGGGGATCTACGAGCAGTACTTC. Encoded protein: CASSPARGWLAGIYEQYF.

This CDR3 is CASGTSGGSSKTQYF. The CDR3 coding sequence is TGCGCCAGCGGAACTAGCGGGGGGTCGTCGAAGACCCAGTACTTC. This sequence joins TRBV10-2 and TRBJ2-5; 12 positions match TRBD2. CDR1 is WSHSY, CDR2 SAAADI, per germline. J lost 6 bases, V lost 8 bases, and 10 bases had no gene match. The CDR3 is 15 residues long.

This clone has just a few counts. V gene TRBV6-6 combines with J gene TRBJ2-3; 8 bases align to TRBD2. J lost 3 bases, V lost 7 bases, and 6 bases had no gene match. The germline V gene has CDR1 MNHNY and CDR2 SVGAGI (reference sequence). This CDR3 contains 14 residues. CDR3 bases: TGTGCCAGCACCCTTTCGGGAGGGACAGATACGCAGTATTTT. Amino acid sequence: CASTLSGGTDTQYF.

CDR3 in DNA: TGTGCCAGCAGCGTAGACGGGGAGGGCTTGCGAAACACCATATATTTT. Translating gives CASSVDGEGLRNTIYF. The chain carries TRBV9 and TRBJ1-3; D is unclear. CDR1 and CDR2 (germline): SGDLS, YYNGEE. V gave up 0 bases and J gave up 5 bases, with 15 bases separating them. The CDR3 runs 16 residues. The full variable domain, its missing parts supplied by reference TRBV9 and TRBJ1-3, is DSGVTQTPKHLITATGQRVTLRCSPRSGDLSVYWYQQSLDQGLQFLIQYYNGEERAKGNILERFSAQQFPDLHSELNLSSLELGDSALYFCASSVDGEGLRNTIYFGEGSWLTVV.

V gene TRBV7-7 combines with J gene TRBJ2-5; maybe TRBD2 (6 bases). Germline V gene lookup returns CDR1 SSHAT and CDR2 FNYEAQ (reference sequence). The CDR3 contains 13 residues. Trimming removed 4 bases from V and 5 bases from J, with 11 bases in between. This chain's CDR3 is CASSWTTAETQYF. The CDR3 nucleotides are TGTGCCAGCAGCTGGACTACTGCGGAGACCCAGTACTTC.

The chain combines TRBV30 with TRBJ2-7; D is perhaps TRBD2 (5 bases). CDR3 length: 15 residues. Trimming removed 0 bases from V and 6 bases from J, with 18 bases in between. Per germline, CDR1 GTSNPN and CDR2 SVGIG (reference sequence). CDR3 bases: TGTGCCTGGAGTGTCGGTGGAGGACTCCCTCGCGAGCAGTACTTC. Encoded protein: CAWSVGGGLPREQYF. Full variable domain (missing parts from reference TRBV30 and TRBJ2-7): SQTIHQWPATLVQPVGSPLSLECTVEGTSNPNLYWYRQAAGRGLQLLFYSVGIGQISSEVPQNLSASRPQDRQFILSSKKLLLSDSGFYLCAWSVGGGLPREQYFGPGTRLTVT.

The CDR3 loop reads CASNQRGGTGELFF. The CDR3 DNA sequence: TGCGCCAGCAACCAGCGGGGAGGCACCGGGGAGCTGTTTTTT. The genes are TRBV5-1 and TRBJ2-2; 7 bases fit TRBD2. Germline CDR1 is SGHRS and CDR2 is YFSETQ. This CDR3 is built from 14 residues. The V and J ends lost 6 bases and 4 bases, in that order; junction bases with no gene match: 6.

The rearrangement links TRBV11-2 to TRBJ2-7; D might be TRBD1 (5 bases). The CDR3 length is 17 residues. The V and J ends lost 0 bases and 0 bases respectively, with 15 bases between them. CDR1 is SGHAT and CDR2 is FQNNGV in the germline V gene. CDR3 region: CASSLDRSRTSSYEQYF. CDR3 coding DNA: TGTGCCAGCAGCTTAGATCGTTCAAGGACAAGCTCCTACGAGCAGTACTTC.